This T cell receptor beta chain stems from a study of CD8 T cells in Susac syndrome. In its sample, this clonotype was seen once. Isolation of CD8+ and CD4+ T cells was performed negatively, whereas enrichment of TEMRA cells was done by FACS. Random hexamers were used to reverse transcribe the RNA input (about 0.45 to 1 ug). TCRdb redid the calling of the immunoSEQ multiplex PCR reads with MiXCR, one entry per CDR3 protein. Here the sample spans 250,000 or so distinct CDR3 sequences, about 94% being singletons. This clonotype was sampled from a human donor with multiple sclerosis. Specimen: CD4+ T cells from PBMCs.

The CDR3 bases are TGCAGTGCTAGGCCCGGACCGGAGACCCAGTACTTC. This encodes CSARPGPETQYF. This rearrangement joins TRBV20-1 to TRBJ2-5; D unresolved. V lost 3 bases and J lost 5, with 10 bases in between. This CDR3 spans 12 amino acids. Germline CDR1 reads DFQATT; CDR2 reads SNEGSKA (reference sequence).